Detailed here is one TCR beta chain. It lacks a known antigen. The input lacks base qualities; no much larger clone sits a single base away. These reads were obtained on an Illumina HiSeq 1500. Using fastp at Q25 and MiXCR, TCRdb reprocessed the public reads and kept productive beta chains. For every CDR3 protein sequence, its rows merge into one entry that carries the most common genes and DNA. The sample yields around 450,000 distinct CDR3 sequences; approximately 31% were counted once. The top ten clonotypes cover around 13% of the sample. The sample comes from a study of T cell repertoires in cytomegalovirus infection (dated by TCRdb to the late 2010s). About the investigation overall: Donor HLA type was relevant to the analysis, because carriage of CMV infection together with the matching HLA type was indicated by public TCR beta signatures.

Findings and caveats that apply to the study as a whole: In both this cohort and an independent approximately 400-donor cohort, the cumulative frequency of public TCR beta family members distinguished carriers of CMV infection plus the relevant HLA type. The ex vivo response was dominated by HLA-C-restricted CMV-specific TCR beta clonotypes, which also provided the single most frequent clonotype in two of eight donors.

CDR1 and CDR2 were assigned from the germline V gene (reference sequence) as SGHKS and YYEKEE. V lost 0 bases and J lost 7 bases, and the count of bases not matched to a germline gene is 12. The CDR3 contains 16 residues, cysteine and phenylalanine counted. The read is trimmed to its CDR3 DNA, 48 bases read in frame from base 1. In this chain, TRBV5-5 is recombined with TRBJ2-7; 8 central bases correspond to TRBD1. What was sequenced was PBMCs. This receptor was obtained from a human donor in good health (CMV status not recorded). Some clones in this sample may be carry-over from other donors' samples. For the CDR3, the sequence is CASSLAGVTGAKEQYF. At the DNA level, the sequence is TGTGCCAGCAGCTTGGCCGGGGTGACAGGGGCGAAGGAGCAGTACTTC.